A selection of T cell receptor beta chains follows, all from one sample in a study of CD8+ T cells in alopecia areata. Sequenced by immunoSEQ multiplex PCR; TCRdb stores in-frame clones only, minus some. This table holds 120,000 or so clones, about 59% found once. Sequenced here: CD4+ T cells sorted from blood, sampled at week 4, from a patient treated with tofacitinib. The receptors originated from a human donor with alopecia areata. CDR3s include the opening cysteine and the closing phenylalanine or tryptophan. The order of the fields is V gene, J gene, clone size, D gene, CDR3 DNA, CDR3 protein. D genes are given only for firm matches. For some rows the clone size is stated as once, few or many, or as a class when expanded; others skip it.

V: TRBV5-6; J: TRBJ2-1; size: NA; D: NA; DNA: TGTGCCAGCAGCCCCAATGAGCAGTTCTTC; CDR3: CASSPNEQFF
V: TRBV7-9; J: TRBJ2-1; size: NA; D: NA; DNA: TGTGCCAGCAGCCCGTCTCCGCCGGCCAATGACTTCTACAATGAGCAGTTCTTC; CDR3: CASSPSPPANDFYNEQFF
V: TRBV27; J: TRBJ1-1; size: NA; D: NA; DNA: TGTGCCAGCAAACTCGACACTGAAGCTTTCTTT; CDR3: CASKLDTEAFF
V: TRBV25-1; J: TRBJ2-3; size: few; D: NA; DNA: TGTGCCAGCAGTGAATATGAGCGCACAGATACGCAGTATTTT; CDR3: CASSEYERTDTQYF
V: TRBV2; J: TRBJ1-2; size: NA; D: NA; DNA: TGTGCCAGTAGACAGGTTAACTATGGCTACACCTTC; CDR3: CASRQVNYGYTF
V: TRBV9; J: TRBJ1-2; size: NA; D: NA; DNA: TGTGCCAGCAGCGTGTCCAGGGGATCGTATGGCTACACCTTC; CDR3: CASSVSRGSYGYTF
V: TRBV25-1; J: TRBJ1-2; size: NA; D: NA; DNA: TGTGCCAGCAGTGGTCTTTATGGCTACACCTTC; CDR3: CASSGLYGYTF
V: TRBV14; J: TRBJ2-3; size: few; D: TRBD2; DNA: TGTGCCAGCAGCCAGGGAGGGGCAGATACGCAGTATTTT; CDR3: CASSQGGADTQYF
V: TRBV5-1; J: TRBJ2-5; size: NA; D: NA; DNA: TGCGCCAGCAGCCGTGAAGAGACCCAGTACTTC; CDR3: CASSREETQYF
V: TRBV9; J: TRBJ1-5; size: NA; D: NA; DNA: TGTGCCAGCAGCCCTACAGGGCTCGGTCAGCCCCAGCATTTT; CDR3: CASSPTGLGQPQHF
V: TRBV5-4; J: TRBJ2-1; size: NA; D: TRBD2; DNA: TGTGCCAGCAGGAACGGACTAGCGGGGGACAATGAGCAGTTCTTC; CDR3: CASRNGLAGDNEQFF
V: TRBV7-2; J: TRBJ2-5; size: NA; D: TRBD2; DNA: TGTGCCAGCAGCGCCCTAGCGGGGGGGCTGGAGACCCAGTACTTC; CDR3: CASSALAGGLETQYF
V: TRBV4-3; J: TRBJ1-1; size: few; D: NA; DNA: TGCGCCAGCAGCCATACACCGGACCGGAACACTGAAGCTTTCTTT; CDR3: CASSHTPDRNTEAFF
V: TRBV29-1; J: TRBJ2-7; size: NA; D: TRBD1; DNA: TGCAGCGTCCCGGGACAGGGTAGCGACGAGCAGTACTTC; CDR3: CSVPGQGSDEQYF
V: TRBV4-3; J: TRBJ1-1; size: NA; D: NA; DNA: TGCGCCAGCAGCGACACAGGGAACACTGAAGCTTTCTTT; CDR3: CASSDTGNTEAFF
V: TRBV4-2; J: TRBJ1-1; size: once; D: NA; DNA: TGTGCCAGCAGCCAAGAGCGGGTGAACACTGAAGCTTTCTTT; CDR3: CASSQERVNTEAFF
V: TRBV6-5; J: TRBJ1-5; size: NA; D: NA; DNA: TGTGCCAGCAGCAGGGGTTTCAATCAGCCCCAGCATTTT; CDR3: CASSRGFNQPQHF
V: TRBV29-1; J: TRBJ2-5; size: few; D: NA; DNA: TGCAGCGTTGAGCCCGGGACGGCCCAAGAGACCCAGTACTTC; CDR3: CSVEPGTAQETQYF
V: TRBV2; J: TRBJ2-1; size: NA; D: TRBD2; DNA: TGTGCCAGCAGTGGTTACCTGTCGGGAGGCTCCTACAATGAGCAGTTCTTC; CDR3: CASSGYLSGGSYNEQFF
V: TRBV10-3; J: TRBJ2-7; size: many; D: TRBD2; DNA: TGTGCCACCCGGACTAGCGGGAGTATCTACGAGCAGTACTTC; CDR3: CATRTSGSIYEQYF